This TCR beta chain came from a study of T cell repertoires in cytomegalovirus infection. Study in general: TCR beta signatures that were public indicated CMV infection and matching HLA type. Notes on the study in general: The ex vivo response was dominated by HLA-C-restricted CMV-specific TCR beta clonotypes. Frequencies of public TCR beta families were cumulated, and this identified carriers of CMV plus the relevant HLA.

In the case of this clonotype: As yet, its antigen is unknown.

TCRdb processed the reads anew with MiXCR; each CDR3 protein has one entry. In the table there are approximately 110,000 distinct CDR3 sequences, 25% to 35% of which are singletons. Germline lookup yields CDR1 SGHNT and CDR2 YYREEE (reference sequence). Trimming cost V 0 bases and J 5 bases, with 14 bases left between them. The CDR3 loop spans 16 amino acids. The rearrangement links TRBV5-4 to TRBJ2-2; perhaps TRBD1 as D (5 bases). Sequenced material: CD8+ T cells from cultured PBMCs, taken from culture after CMV antigen stimulation. The receptor was isolated from a human donor in good health (CMV status not recorded). Some clones in this sample may be carry-over from other donors' samples. The CDR3 DNA follows: TGTGCCAGCAGCTTGGGGTTCGACAGATTAACCGGGGAGCTGTTTTTT. Encoded protein: CASSLGFDRLTGELFF.